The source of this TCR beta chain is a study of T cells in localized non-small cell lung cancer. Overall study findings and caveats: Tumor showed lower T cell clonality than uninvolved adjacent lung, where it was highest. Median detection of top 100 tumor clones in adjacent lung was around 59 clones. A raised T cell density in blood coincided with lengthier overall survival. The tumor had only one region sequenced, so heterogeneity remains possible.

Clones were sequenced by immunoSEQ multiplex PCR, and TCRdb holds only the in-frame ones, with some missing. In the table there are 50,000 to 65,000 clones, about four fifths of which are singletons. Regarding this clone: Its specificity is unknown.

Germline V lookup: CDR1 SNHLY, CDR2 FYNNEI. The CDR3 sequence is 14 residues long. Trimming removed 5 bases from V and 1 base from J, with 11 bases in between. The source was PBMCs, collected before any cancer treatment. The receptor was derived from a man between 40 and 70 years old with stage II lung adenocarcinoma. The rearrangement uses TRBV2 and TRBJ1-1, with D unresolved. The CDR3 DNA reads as TGTGCCAGCAGTCTTCAGGCATCGAACACTGAAGCTTTCTTT. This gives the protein CASSLQASNTEAFF.